Shown below are 9 T cell receptor beta chains from a single sample sequenced in a study of molecular identifiers for immune sequencing clone quantification. MiXCR was run by TCRdb on the PCR reads, yielding one entry per CDR3 protein. This sample carries 460,000 or so distinct CDR3 sequences, about a fifth of them seen once, and the ten largest clones take about 0.78%. Sequencing was carried out using naive CD8+ T cells from blood, with Jurkat cell RNA spiked in. Stated subset: FACS-sorted CD8+CD4-CCR7+CD45RA+ naive T cells. These receptors were obtained from a human donor in good health. Some libraries in this study had Jurkat cell RNA spiked in.

There are a few counts of this clonotype. This chain links TRBV18 with TRBJ2-2, with D possibly TRBD2 on 6 matching bases. CDR1 is KGHSH, CDR2 LQKENI, per germline. V lost 9 bases and J lost 1, with 12 bases in between. The CDR3 covers 14 residues. The DNA for the CDR3 is TGTGCCAGTCTAGGAGGGGAGAACACCGGGGAGCTGTTTTTT. It yields the protein CASLGGENTGELFF.

This clonotype was seen many times. The J gene is TRBJ2-1, the V gene TRBV29-1; 10 bases align to TRBD1. Germline trimming cut 7 bases from V and 6 bases from J; bases unmatched to any gene: 3. This CDR3 region has 12 residues. Germline CDR1 and CDR2: SQVTM and ANQGSEA. This chain's CDR3 is CSGGQGSNEQFF. In DNA, the CDR3 is TGCAGCGGGGGACAGGGGTCCAATGAGCAGTTCTTC.

This clonotype was seen a handful of times. The chain recombines TRBV2 with TRBJ1-5; TRBD1 agrees at 10 bases. The germline V gene has CDR1 SNHLY and CDR2 FYNNEI. This CDR3 contains 14 residues. The J segment lost 11 bases and the V segment lost 7 bases, leaving 11 bases of the junction unmatched. CDR3 sequence (DNA): TGTGCCAGCAAAGTAGGGGACAGGGGAGAGGCCCAGCATTTT. This codes for CASKVGDRGEAQHF.

A remark on this clonotype: Given a much more abundant clone one base away, this may be a read error. The chain combines TRBV30 with TRBJ2-5; TRBD1 agrees at 9 bases. CDR1 is GTSNPN and CDR2 is SVGIG in the germline V gene (reference sequence). The CDR3 covers 15 residues. Trimming at V came to 2 bases and at J to 9 bases, leaving 13 bases not matched to a gene. The DNA for the CDR3 is TGTGCCTGGAGTCAAGAATGGACAGGGGTGGAGGCCCAGTACTTC. Its protein product is CAWSQEWTGVEAQYF.

Regarding this clonotype: A read error is possible here, since a much larger clone lies one base away. The genes are TRBV10-2 and TRBJ2-3; D may correspond to TRBD1 or TRBD2 (5 bases each). The end of the DNA aligns better with TRBJ2-5, so the J call may be wrong. Germline loops: CDR1 WSHSY, CDR2 SAAADI. There are 15 residues in the CDR3. In nucleotides, the CDR3 is TGCGCCAGCAGCTCCCCTTCAGGGTTCCCCGGGGCCCAGTACTTC. Protein sequence: CASSSPSGFPGAQYF.

This clonotype was seen repeatedly, ten times or more. V is TRBV12-3 or TRBV12-4 and J is TRBJ1-1, with D possibly TRBD1 on 5 matching bases. The CDR3 is 14 residues long. V shed 8 bases and J shed 2 bases, with 15 bases lying between them. The CDR3 DNA follows: TGTGCCAGCCGGAAAGGAACAGGCAACACTGAAGCTTTCTTT. This codes for CASRKGTGNTEAFF.

This rearrangement joins TRBV9 to TRBJ1-2, with TRBD1 as a possible D gene (6 bases). The CDR3 covers 13 residues. The germline CDR1 and CDR2 sequences are SGDLS and YYNGEE. V lost 4 bases to trimming and J lost 4 bases, with 11 bases between them. CDR3 sequence reads: CASSPADSYGYTF. CDR3 DNA: TGTGCCAGCAGCCCAGCGGACAGCTATGGCTACACCTTC.

The chain joins TRBV19 to TRBJ2-1; possible D gene TRBD2, 7 bases. The germline gives CDR1 LNHDA, CDR2 SQIVND (reference sequence). With 7 bases removed from V and 9 bases from J, the gap between germline ends came to 10 bases. The CDR3 covers 11 residues. CDR3 in amino acids: CASKGGGEQFF. The DNA for the CDR3 is TGTGCCAGTAAGGGAGGGGGTGAGCAGTTCTTC.

Regarding this clonotype: Being one base from a much bigger clone, this may be a read error. The chain links TRBV19 to TRBJ2-7; 10 nucleotides line up with TRBD1. Germline trimming cut 8 bases from V and 3 bases from J; bases unmatched to any gene: 1. The CDR3 consists of 12 residues. Germline CDR1 and CDR2: LNHDA and SQIVND (reference sequence). CDR3 amino acids: CASGQGDYEQYF. CDR3 DNA: TGTGCCAGTGGACAGGGGGACTACGAGCAGTACTTC.